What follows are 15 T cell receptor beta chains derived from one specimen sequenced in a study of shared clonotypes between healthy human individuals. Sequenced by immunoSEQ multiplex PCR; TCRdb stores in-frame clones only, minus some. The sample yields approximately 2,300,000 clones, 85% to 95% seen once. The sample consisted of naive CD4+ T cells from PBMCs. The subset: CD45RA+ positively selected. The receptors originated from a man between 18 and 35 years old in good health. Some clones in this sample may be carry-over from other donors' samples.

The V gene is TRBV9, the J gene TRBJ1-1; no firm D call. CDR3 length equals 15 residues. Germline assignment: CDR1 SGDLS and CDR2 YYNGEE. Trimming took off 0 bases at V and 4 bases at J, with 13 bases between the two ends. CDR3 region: CASSVEGSIVTEAFF. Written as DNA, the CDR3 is TGTGCCAGCAGCGTAGAGGGCAGCATCGTCACTGAAGCTTTCTTT.

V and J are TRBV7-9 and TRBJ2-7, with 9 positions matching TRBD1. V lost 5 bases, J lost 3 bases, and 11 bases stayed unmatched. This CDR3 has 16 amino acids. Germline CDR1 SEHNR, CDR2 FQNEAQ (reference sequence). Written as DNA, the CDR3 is TGTGCCAGCAGCGAACTGGACAGGGGCCGCTTCTACGAGCAGTACTTC. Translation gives CASSELDRGRFYEQYF.

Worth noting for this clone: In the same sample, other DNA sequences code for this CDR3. The CDR3 protein is CASSLQGMGETQYF. The CDR3 DNA reads as TGCGCCAGCAGCTTACAGGGGATGGGGGAGACCCAGTACTTC. The chain has TRBV5-1 and TRBJ2-5; 7 bases are a match to TRBD1. Losses at the gene ends were 2 bases for V and 5 bases for J; bases not matched to a gene: 6. In germline, CDR1 is SGHRS, CDR2 YFSETQ. The CDR3 spans 14 residues.

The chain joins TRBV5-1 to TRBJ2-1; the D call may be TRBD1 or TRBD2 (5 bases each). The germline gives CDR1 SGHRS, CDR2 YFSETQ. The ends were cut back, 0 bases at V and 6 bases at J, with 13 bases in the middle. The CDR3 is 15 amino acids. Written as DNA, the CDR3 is TGCGCCAGCAGCTTGGTGGGGGTTCTGAGCAATGAGCAGTTCTTC. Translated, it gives CASSLVGVLSNEQFF. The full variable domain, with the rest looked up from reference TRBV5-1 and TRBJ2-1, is KAGVTQTPRYLIKTRGQQVTLSCSPISGHRSVSWYQQTPGQGLQFLFEYFSETQRNKGNFPGRFSGRQFSNSRSEMNVSTLELGDSALYLCASSLVGVLSNEQFFGPGTRLTVL.

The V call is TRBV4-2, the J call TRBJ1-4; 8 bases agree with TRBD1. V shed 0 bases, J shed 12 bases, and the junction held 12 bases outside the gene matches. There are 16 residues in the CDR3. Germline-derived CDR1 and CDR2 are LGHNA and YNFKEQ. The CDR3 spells CASSQEGGTGPKELFF. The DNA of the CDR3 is TGTGCCAGCAGCCAAGAGGGGGGGACAGGCCCTAAGGAACTGTTTTTT.

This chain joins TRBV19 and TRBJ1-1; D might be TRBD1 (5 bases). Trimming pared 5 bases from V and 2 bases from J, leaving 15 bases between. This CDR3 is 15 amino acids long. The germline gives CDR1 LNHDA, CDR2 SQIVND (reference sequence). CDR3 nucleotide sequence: TGTGCCAGTAGTCCCTTCGACAGACCCAACACTGAAGCTTTCTTT. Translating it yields CASSPFDRPNTEAFF.

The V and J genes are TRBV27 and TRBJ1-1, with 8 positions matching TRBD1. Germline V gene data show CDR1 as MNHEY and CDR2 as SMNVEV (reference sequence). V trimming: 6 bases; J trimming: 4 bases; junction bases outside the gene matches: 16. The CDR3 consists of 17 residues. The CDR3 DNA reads TGTGCCAGCAGCCCATTGTCCCCAGGGGGCACGAGCACTGAAGCTTTCTTT. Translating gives CASSPLSPGGTSTEAFF.

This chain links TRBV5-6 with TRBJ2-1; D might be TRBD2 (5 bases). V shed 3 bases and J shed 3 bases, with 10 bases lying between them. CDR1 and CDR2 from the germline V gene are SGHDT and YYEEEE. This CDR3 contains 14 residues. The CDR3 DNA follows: TGTGCCAGCAGCTCGCTGACTATCTACAATGAGCAGTTCTTC. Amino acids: CASSSLTIYNEQFF.

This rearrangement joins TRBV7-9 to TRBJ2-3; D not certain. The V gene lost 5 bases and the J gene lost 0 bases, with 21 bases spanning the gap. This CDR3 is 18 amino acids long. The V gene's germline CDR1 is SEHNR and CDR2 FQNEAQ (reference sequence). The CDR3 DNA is TGTGCCAGCAGCACCGGCCCCACGGACGGCCTAAGCACAGATACGCAGTATTTT. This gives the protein CASSTGPTDGLSTDTQYF. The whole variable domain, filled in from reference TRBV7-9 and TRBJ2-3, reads DTGVSQNPRHKITKRGQNVTFRCDPISEHNRLYWYRQTLGQGPEFLTYFQNEAQLEKSRLLSDRFSAERPKGSFSTLEIQRTEQGDSAMYLCASSTGPTDGLSTDTQYFGPGTRLTVL.

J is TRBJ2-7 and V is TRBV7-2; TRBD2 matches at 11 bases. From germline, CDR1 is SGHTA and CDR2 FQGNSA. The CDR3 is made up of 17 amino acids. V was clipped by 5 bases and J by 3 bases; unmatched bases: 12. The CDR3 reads CASSPGTSGYRNYEQYF. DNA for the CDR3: TGTGCCAGCAGCCCCGGGACTAGCGGTTACAGGAACTACGAGCAGTACTTC.

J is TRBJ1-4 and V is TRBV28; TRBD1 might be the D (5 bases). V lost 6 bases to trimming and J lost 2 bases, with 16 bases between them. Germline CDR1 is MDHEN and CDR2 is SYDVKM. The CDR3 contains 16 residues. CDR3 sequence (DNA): TGTGCCAGCAGCCCGGGGGGTCGTGCGACTAATGAAAAACTGTTTTTT. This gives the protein CASSPGGRATNEKLFF. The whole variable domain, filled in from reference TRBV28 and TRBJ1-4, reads DVKVTQSSRYLVKRTGEKVFLECVQDMDHENMFWYRQDPGLGLRLIYFSYDVKMKEKGDIPEGYSVSREKKERFSLILESASTNQTSMYLCASSPGGRATNEKLFFGSGTQLSVL.

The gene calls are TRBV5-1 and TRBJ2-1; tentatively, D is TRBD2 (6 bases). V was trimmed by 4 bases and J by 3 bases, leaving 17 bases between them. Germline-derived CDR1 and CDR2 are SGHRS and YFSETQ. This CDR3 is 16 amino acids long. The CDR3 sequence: CASSPLGGEGYNEQFF. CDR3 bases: TGCGCCAGCAGCCCCCTGGGGGGAGAAGGCTACAATGAGCAGTTCTTC. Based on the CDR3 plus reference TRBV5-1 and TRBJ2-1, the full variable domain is KAGVTQTPRYLIKTRGQQVTLSCSPISGHRSVSWYQQTPGQGLQFLFEYFSETQRNKGNFPGRFSGRQFSNSRSEMNVSTLELGDSALYLCASSPLGGEGYNEQFFGPGTRLTVL.

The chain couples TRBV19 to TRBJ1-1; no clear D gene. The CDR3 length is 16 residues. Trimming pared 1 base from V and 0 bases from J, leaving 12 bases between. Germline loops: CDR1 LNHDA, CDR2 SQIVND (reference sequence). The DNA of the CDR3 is TGTGCCAGTAGTATAGTGTATGTGGCGGTGAACACTGAAGCTTTCTTT. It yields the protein CASSIVYVAVNTEAFF.

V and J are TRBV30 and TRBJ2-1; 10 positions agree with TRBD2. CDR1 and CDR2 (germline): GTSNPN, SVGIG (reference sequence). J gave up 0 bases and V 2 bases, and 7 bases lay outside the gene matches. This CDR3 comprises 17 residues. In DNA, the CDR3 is TGTGCCTGGAGTAGCCGTGGACTAGCGGACTCCTACAATGAGCAGTTCTTC. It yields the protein CAWSSRGLADSYNEQFF.

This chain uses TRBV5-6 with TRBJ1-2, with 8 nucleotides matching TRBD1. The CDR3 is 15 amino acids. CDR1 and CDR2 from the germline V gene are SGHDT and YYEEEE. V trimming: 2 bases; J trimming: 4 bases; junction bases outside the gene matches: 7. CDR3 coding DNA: TGTGCCAGCAGCTTTCGGGACAGGAGTAGCTATGGCTACACCTTC. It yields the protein CASSFRDRSSYGYTF.